This T cell receptor beta chain comes out of a study of cytomegalovirus exposure and HLA in healthy donors. V shed 4 bases and J shed 6 bases, with 9 bases lying between them. Germline V gene lookup returns CDR1 MDHEN and CDR2 SYDVKM. The CDR3 runs 12 residues. Assay: immunoSEQ multiplex PCR; the TCRdb copy retains only in-frame clones and omits some. This table has 260,000 or so clones, roughly 88% appearing once. About this clone: Its matching antigen is unknown.

The study, taken as a whole, reports: Most sequenced TCRs were rare (though some public TCRs occurred in many donors). TCR beta chains numbering some 160 were designated cytomegalovirus-associated.

The rearrangement uses TRBV28 and TRBJ1-2; maybe TRBD1 (6 bases). This TCR was sampled from a woman aged 18-30 years in good health and CMV-seronegative. The sample consisted of PBMCs. CDR3 nucleotides: TGTGCCAGCAGTTCACAGGGAAATGGCTACACCTTC. Its translation is CASSSQGNGYTF.